The source of this T cell receptor beta chain is a study of T cells in Graves' hyperthyroidism and ophthalmopathy. V was clipped by 9 bases and J by 1 base, with 9 bases between them. The CDR3 totals 12 residues. CDR1 and CDR2 (germline): MGHDK, SYGVNS. Clinical Activity Scores of at least 3, NOSPECS grades of at least 4 and durations under 3 months characterized ophthalmopathy patients. Clinicians diagnosed patients from clinical symptoms, serum thyroxine and TRAb, thyroid ultrasound and orbital computed tomography. Amplified TCR beta CDR3 regions came from RNA transcripts. With the HTBI primer set, the TCR CDR3 went through a first round of RT-PCR. TCRdb reprocessed the multiplex PCR reads via MiXCR and lists one record per CDR3 protein. The repertoire consists of about 640,000 distinct CDR3 sequences, with less than 25% occurring once and the leading ten covering more than 30%.

The sequencing input was blood. The chain is built from TRBV25-1 and TRBJ2-5; D gene ambiguous. This TCR was sampled from a man aged 25 to 40 with Graves' ophthalmopathy. Written as DNA, the CDR3 is TGTGCCAGTCAGGTATCCCAAGAGACCCAGTACTTC. Translating it yields CASQVSQETQYF.